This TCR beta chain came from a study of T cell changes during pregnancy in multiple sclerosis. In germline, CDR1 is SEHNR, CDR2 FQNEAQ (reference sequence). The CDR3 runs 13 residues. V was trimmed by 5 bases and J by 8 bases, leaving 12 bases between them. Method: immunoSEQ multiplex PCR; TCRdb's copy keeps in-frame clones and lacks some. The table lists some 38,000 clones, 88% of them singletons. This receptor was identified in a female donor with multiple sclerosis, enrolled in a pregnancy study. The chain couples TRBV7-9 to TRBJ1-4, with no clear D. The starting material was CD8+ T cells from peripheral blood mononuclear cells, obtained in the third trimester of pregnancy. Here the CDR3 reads CASSPDAEEKLFF. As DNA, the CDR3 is TGTGCCAGCAGCCCCGACGCGGAAGAAAAACTGTTTTTT.